The clone carrying this TCR beta chain was detected many times. Its antigen remains unidentified. TCRdb re-derived calls from the multiplex PCR reads in MiXCR, one entry per CDR3 protein. Here the sample spans some 230,000 distinct CDR3 sequences, nearly 35% being singletons. This CDR3 comprises 17 residues. Germline lookup yields CDR1 DFQATT and CDR2 SNEGSKA (reference sequence). V lost 1 base to trimming and J lost 0 bases, with 19 bases between them. The sample originates from a study of breast tumors, draining lymph nodes, adjacent tissues. General study points: Tumor TCR diversity was below lymph nodes but above nontumor tissue. Findings are consistent with lymph node origin and intratumoral expansion of most tumor T cells.

Samples came from axillary lymph nodes draining the breast cancer. Sequencing used axillary lymph node tissue. The clonotype was recovered from a female donor with breast cancer. Some clones in this sample may be carry-over from other donors' samples. This rearrangement joins TRBV20-1 to TRBJ2-7; TRBD1 is a possible D gene (8 bases). This CDR3 reads CSARGQGARGSSYEQYF. The CDR3, as DNA: TGCAGTGCTAGAGGCCAGGGGGCGCGGGGGAGCTCCTACGAGCAGTACTTC.